This T cell receptor beta chain was identified in a study of T cell responses to AZD1222 COVID-19 vaccine. The assay was immunoSEQ multiplex PCR, and TCRdb's table has in-frame clones only and misses some. This sample has roughly 49,000 clones, with more than 60% found just once. The length of the CDR3 is 14 residues. With V trimmed by 3 bases and J by 1 base, 2 bases remained unmatched. Germline V gene lookup returns CDR1 LGHDT and CDR2 YNNKEL (reference sequence). Study results and limitations: Targets within unmutated variant regions were reportedly found for nearly half of spike-specific TCRs. Two doses of AZD1222 preceded a rise in Spike-specific TCR breadth and depth. Recipients of AZD1222 seropositive at baseline numbered only 5 to 7.

To note about this clone: No antigen is known for it.

The starting material was peripheral blood, obtained on day 0 of MenACWY control vaccination. The sequence was obtained from an adult in good health. This chain links TRBV3-1 (or the pseudogene TRBV3-2) with TRBJ1-1; 7 nucleotides agree with TRBD1. CDR3 region: CASSHRQGNTEAFF. In DNA, the CDR3 is TGTGCCAGCAGCCATAGACAGGGGAACACTGAAGCTTTCTTT.